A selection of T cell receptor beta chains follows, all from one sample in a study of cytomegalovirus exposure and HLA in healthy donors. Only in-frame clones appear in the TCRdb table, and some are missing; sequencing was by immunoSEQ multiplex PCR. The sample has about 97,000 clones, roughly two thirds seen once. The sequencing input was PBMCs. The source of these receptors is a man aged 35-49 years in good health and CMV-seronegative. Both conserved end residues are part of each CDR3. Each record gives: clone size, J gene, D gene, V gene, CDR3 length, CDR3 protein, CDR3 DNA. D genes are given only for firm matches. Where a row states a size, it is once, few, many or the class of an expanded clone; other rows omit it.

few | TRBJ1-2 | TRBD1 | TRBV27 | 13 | CASSLVTGGGYTF | TGTGCCAGCAGTTTGGTCACAGGGGGTGGCTACACCTTC
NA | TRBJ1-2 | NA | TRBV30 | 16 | CAWSPLGNRDNYGYTF | TGTGCCTGGAGTCCCCTTGGGAACAGGGATAACTATGGCTACACCTTC
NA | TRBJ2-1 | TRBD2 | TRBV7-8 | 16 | CASSSLRAGGSDEQFF | TGTGCCAGCAGCTCCCTTAGGGCGGGGGGGAGTGATGAGCAGTTCTTC
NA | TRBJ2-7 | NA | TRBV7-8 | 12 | CASRGLSYEQYF | TGTGCCAGCAGGGGGCTCTCCTACGAGCAGTACTTC
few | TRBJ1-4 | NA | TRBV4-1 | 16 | CASSQVQLRWEEKLFF | TGCGCCAGCAGCCAAGTGCAGCTACGGTGGGAGGAAAAACTGTTTTTT
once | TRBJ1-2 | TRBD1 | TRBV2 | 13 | CASSDWDSYGYTF | TGTGCCAGCAGTGATTGGGACAGCTATGGCTACACCTTC
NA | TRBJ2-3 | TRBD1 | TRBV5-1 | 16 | CASSDRGRQGSDTQYF | TGCGCCAGCAGCGACAGGGGTCGACAAGGCTCAGATACGCAGTATTTT
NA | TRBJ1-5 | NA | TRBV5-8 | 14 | CASRHGDSNQPQHF | TGTGCCAGCAGACACGGGGATAGCAATCAGCCCCAGCATTTT
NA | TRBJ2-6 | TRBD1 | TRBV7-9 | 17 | CAAFGNRGRGGANVLTF | TGTGCCGCTTTTGGTAACAGGGGGCGCGGTGGGGCCAACGTCCTGACTTTC
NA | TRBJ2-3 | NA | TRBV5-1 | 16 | CASSLAAATSTDTQYF | TGCGCCAGCAGCTTGGCCGCGGCCACGAGCACAGATACGCAGTATTTT
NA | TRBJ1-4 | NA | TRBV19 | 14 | CASSRNSRREKLFF | TGTGCCAGTAGTCGGAATAGCCGCCGTGAAAAACTGTTTTTT
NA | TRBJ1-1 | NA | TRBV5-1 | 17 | CASSLLAGALVNTEAFF | TGCGCCAGCAGCTTGCTCGCAGGGGCGTTAGTAAACACTGAAGCTTTCTTT
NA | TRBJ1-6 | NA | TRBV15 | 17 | CATSRDLRDTLDSPLHF | TGTGCCACCAGCAGAGATCTGAGGGACACTTTAGATTCACCCCTCCACTTT
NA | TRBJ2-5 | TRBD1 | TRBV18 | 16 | CASSPTLDRDRETQYF | TGTGCCAGCTCACCGACCCTGGACAGGGACAGGGAGACCCAGTACTTC
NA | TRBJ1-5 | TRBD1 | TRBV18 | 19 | CASSSRDRGRSGSNQPQHF | TGTGCCAGCTCATCCCGGGACAGGGGGCGATCGGGAAGCAATCAGCCCCAGCATTTT
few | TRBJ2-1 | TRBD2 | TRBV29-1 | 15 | CSAVVGGSSYNEQFF | TGCAGCGCCGTCGTCGGCGGGAGCTCCTACAATGAGCAGTTCTTC
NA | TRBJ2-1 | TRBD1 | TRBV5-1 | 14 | CASSTQGEYNEQFF | TGCGCCAGCAGCACGCAGGGGGAATACAATGAGCAGTTCTTC
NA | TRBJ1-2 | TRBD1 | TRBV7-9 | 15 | CASSLGTGVWDGYTF | TGTGCCAGCAGCTTAGGGACAGGGGTATGGGATGGCTACACCTTC
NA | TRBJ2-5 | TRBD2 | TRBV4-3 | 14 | CASSQGLAQETQYF | TGCGCCAGCAGCCAAGGACTAGCCCAAGAGACCCAGTACTTC
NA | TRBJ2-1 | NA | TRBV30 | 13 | CAWSQWGGNEQFF | TGTGCCTGGAGTCAATGGGGCGGAAATGAGCAGTTCTTC
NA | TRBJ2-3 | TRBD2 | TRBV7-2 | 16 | CASSLVAGGITDTQYF | TGTGCCAGCAGCTTAGTAGCGGGGGGGATCACAGATACGCAGTATTTT
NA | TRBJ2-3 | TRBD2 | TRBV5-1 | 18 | CASSHGLAGGLSTDTQYF | TGCGCCAGCAGCCACGGACTAGCGGGGGGGCTGTCCACAGATACGCAGTATTTT
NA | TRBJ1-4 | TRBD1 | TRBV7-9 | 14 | CASSLGTGVEKLFF | TGTGCCAGCAGCTTAGGGACAGGGGTTGAAAAACTGTTTTTT
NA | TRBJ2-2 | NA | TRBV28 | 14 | CASSPTRDTGELFF | TGTGCCAGCAGCCCGACTAGGGACACCGGGGAGCTGTTTTTT
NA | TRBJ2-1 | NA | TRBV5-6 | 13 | CASSWDIYNEQFF | TGTGCCAGCAGCTGGGACATCTACAATGAGCAGTTCTTC
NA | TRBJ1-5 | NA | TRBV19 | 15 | CASRNNRVDNQPQHF | TGTGCCAGTAGGAATAACAGGGTTGACAATCAGCCCCAGCATTTT